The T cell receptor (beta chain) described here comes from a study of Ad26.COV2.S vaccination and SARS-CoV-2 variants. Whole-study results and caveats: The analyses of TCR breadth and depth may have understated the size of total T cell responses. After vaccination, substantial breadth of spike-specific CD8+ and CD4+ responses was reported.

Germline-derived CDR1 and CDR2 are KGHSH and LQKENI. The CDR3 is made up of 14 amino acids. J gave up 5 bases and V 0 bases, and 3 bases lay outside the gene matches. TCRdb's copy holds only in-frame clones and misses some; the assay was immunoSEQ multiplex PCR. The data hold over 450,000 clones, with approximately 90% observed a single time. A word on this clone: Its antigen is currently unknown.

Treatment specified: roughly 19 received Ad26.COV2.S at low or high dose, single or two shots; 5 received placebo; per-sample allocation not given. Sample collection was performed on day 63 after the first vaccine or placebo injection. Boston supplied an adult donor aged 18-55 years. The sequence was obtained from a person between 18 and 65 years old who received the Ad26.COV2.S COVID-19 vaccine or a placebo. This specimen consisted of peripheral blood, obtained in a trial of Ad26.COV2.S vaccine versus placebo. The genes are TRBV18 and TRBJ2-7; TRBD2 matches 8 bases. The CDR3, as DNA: TGTGCCAGCTCACCACCGACGGGGGGGAACGAGCAGTACTTC. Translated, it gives CASSPPTGGNEQYF. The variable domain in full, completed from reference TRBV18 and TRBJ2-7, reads NAGVMQNPRHLVRRRGQEARLRCSPMKGHSHVYWYRQLPEEGLKFMVYLQKENIIDESGMPKERFSAEFPKEGPSILRIQQVVRGDSAAYFCASSPPTGGNEQYFGPGTRLTVT.